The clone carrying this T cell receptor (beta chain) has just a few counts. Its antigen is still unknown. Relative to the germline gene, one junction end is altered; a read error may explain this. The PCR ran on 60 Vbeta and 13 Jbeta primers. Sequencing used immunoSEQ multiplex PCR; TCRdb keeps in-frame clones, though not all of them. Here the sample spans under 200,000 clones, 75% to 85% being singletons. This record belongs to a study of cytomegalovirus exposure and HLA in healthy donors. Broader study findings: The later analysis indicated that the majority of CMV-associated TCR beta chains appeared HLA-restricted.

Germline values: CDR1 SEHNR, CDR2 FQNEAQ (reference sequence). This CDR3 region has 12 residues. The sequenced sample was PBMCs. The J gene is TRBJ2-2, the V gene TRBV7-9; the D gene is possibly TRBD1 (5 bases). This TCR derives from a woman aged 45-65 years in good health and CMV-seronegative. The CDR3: CSSSSQGGELFF. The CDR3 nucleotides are TGTTCCAGCAGCTCTCAGGGCGGGGAGCTGTTTTTT. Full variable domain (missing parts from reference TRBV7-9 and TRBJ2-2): DTGVSQNPRHKITKRGQNVTFRCDPISEHNRLYWYRQTLGQGPEFLTYFQNEAQLEKSRLLSDRFSAERPKGSFSTLEIQRTEQGDSAMYLCSSSSQGGELFFGEGSRLTVL.